These 11 T cell receptor beta chains were all obtained from the same sample, sequenced in a study of cytomegalovirus exposure and HLA in healthy donors. With 60 Vbeta and 13 Jbeta primers, the PCR was carried out. Sequenced by immunoSEQ multiplex PCR; TCRdb stores in-frame clones only, minus some. The sample includes 140,000 to 150,000 clones, about 80% of them seen just once. Source material: PBMCs. All receptors derive from a woman aged 55-70 years in good health and CMV-seropositive.

The chain's CDR3 is CSILGGRRSNNEQFF. The CDR3 DNA reads TGCAGTATCCTGGGGGGGCGGCGCTCAAACAATGAGCAGTTCTTC. The J gene is TRBJ2-1, the V gene TRBV29-1, with D tentatively TRBD2 (7 bases). The CDR3 has 15 residues. CDR1 and CDR2 (germline): SQVTM, ANQGSEA.

CDR3 loop: CASSLDARSGEQYF. CDR3 DNA: TGTGCCAGCAGCTTAGACGCGCGGAGTGGCGAGCAGTACTTC. The rearrangement uses TRBV7-2 and TRBJ2-7, with D uncertain. V was shortened by 1 base and J by 6 bases, with 13 bases between the two germline ends. This CDR3 comprises 14 residues. Germline CDR1 SGHTA, CDR2 FQGNSA.

CDR3 sequence reads: CASSRTGTYEQYF. DNA for the CDR3: TGTGCCAGCAGTCGGACAGGGACGTACGAGCAGTACTTC. The rearrangement joins TRBV28 to TRBJ2-7; 8 positions match TRBD1. Germline CDR1 is MDHEN and CDR2 is SYDVKM. CDR3 length: 13 residues. Losses at the gene ends were 5 bases for V and 4 bases for J; bases not matched to a gene: 4.

The chain uses TRBV30 and TRBJ1-1; 7 bases line up with TRBD1. V dropped 7 bases and J dropped 0; count of bases not matched to a gene: 2. Germline values: CDR1 GTSNPN, CDR2 SVGIG (reference sequence). The CDR3 runs 12 residues. CDR3 loop: CASDRLNTEAFF. Here the CDR3 DNA reads TGTGCCTCGGACAGGTTGAACACTGAAGCTTTCTTT.

The chain links TRBV4-3 to TRBJ2-3; D perhaps matches TRBD2 (6 bases). Trimming removed 1 base from V and 7 bases from J, with 15 bases in between. Germline loops: CDR1 LGHNA, CDR2 YSLEER. The CDR3 is 15 amino acids. CDR3: CASSQAGGSGNTQYF. CDR3 nucleotide sequence: TGCGCCAGCAGCCAAGCTGGGGGTAGCGGCAATACGCAGTATTTT.

The chain has TRBV4-2 and TRBJ2-3; the match to TRBD2 covers 10 bases. CDR3 length equals 17 residues. V shed 1 base, J shed 0 bases, and the junction held 4 bases outside the gene matches. Germline V gene sequence: CDR1 LGHNA, CDR2 YNFKEQ. CDR3 in DNA: TGTGCCAGCAGCCAAGGGACGACTAGCGGGAGCACAGATACGCAGTATTTT. Protein product: CASSQGTTSGSTDTQYF.

This chain connects TRBV7-9 to TRBJ1-4; 7 nucleotides match TRBD1. The V segment lost 5 bases and the J segment 12 bases; nucleotides outside the gene matches: 9. The CDR3 runs 13 residues. In germline, CDR1 is SEHNR, CDR2 FQNEAQ (reference sequence). The CDR3 nucleotides are TGTGCCAGCAGCGCTAGGGACAGTTGGGAACTGTTTTTT. This gives the protein CASSARDSWELFF. Combining the CDR3 with reference TRBV7-9 and TRBJ1-4 gives the whole variable domain DTGVSQNPRHKITKRGQNVTFRCDPISEHNRLYWYRQTLGQGPEFLTYFQNEAQLEKSRLLSDRFSAERPKGSFSTLEIQRTEQGDSAMYLCASSARDSWELFFGSGTQLSVL.

CDR3 amino acids: CASSQDWDRSYEQYF. CDR3 DNA: TGTGCCAGCAGCCAAGATTGGGACAGGTCCTACGAGCAGTACTTC. The V and J genes are TRBV4-2 and TRBJ2-7; 8 positions agree with TRBD1. Trimming took 0 bases from V and 1 from J; bases not matched to a gene: 2. Germline values: CDR1 LGHNA, CDR2 YNFKEQ. The CDR3 is 15 amino acids.

The CDR3: CASSPGQGIGELFF. The CDR3 DNA is TGTGCCAGCAGCCCGGGACAGGGGATCGGGGAGCTGTTTTTT. V usage is TRBV28 and J usage is TRBJ2-2; 10 bases line up with TRBD1. Germline-derived CDR1 and CDR2 are MDHEN and SYDVKM. After removal of 6 bases from V and 7 bases from J, the junction contained 5 bases not matched to a gene. The CDR3 sequence is 14 residues long.

The gene calls are TRBV27 and TRBJ1-5; a weak D match, TRBD1 (6 bases). This CDR3 contains 17 residues. Trimming stripped 5 bases from V and 4 bases from J, with 21 bases between. Per the germline V gene, CDR1 is MNHEY and CDR2 is SMNVEV (reference sequence). The CDR3 loop reads CASSPEAPDRLNQPQHF. CDR3 DNA sequence: TGTGCCAGCAGTCCAGAGGCCCCCGACAGGCTGAATCAGCCCCAGCATTTT.

This chain links TRBV4-1 with TRBJ1-2; no clear D gene. The germline gives CDR1 MGHRA, CDR2 YSYEKL. This CDR3 has 14 amino acids. Trimming pared 0 bases from V and 4 bases from J, leaving 9 bases between. The chain's CDR3 is CASSQDRRVYGYTF. The CDR3 bases are TGCGCCAGCAGCCAAGATCGGCGGGTCTATGGCTACACCTTC.